Following are 14 T cell receptor beta chains from one sample sequenced in a study of shared clonotypes between healthy human individuals. Profiling relied on immunoSEQ multiplex PCR, and the TCRdb table lists in-frame clones only, not all of them. The sample yields 190,000 or so clones, about 68% seen once. Material: memory CD4+ T cells sorted from blood. Stated subset: CD45RA-negative fraction. The receptors stem from a man between 25 and 39 years old in good health.

This clone was counted only a few times. This chain connects TRBV9 to TRBJ1-5; no clear D gene. Trimming removed 0 bases from V and 4 bases from J, with 8 bases in between. The CDR3 loop spans 14 amino acids. CDR1 is SGDLS and CDR2 is YYNGEE in the germline V gene. CDR3 DNA: TGTGCCAGCAGCGTAGGATATGAAAATCAGCCCCAGCATTTT. It specifies CASSVGYENQPQHF.

The chain uses TRBV7-4 and TRBJ1-1; a possible D gene is TRBD1 (6 bases). V was cut by 7 bases and J by 1 base, with 16 bases left in between. Germline lookup yields CDR1 SGHVT and CDR2 SQSDAQ. The CDR3 is made up of 15 amino acids. The CDR3 region has the DNA TGTGCCAGCACTCTTGGGGGGGCAAGGAACACTGAAGCTTTCTTT. Translating gives CASTLGGARNTEAFF.

The chain recombines TRBV5-8 with TRBJ2-3, with TRBD1 as a possible D gene (6 bases). V was cut by 4 bases and J by 3 bases, with 15 bases left in between. Germline assignment: CDR1 SGHTS and CDR2 YDEGEE. CDR3 length: 15 residues. CDR3 residues: CASSLGGVGTDTQYF. The CDR3 nucleotides are TGTGCCAGCAGCCTAGGGGGAGTTGGAACAGATACGCAGTATTTT.

The V gene is TRBV10-2, the J gene TRBJ2-1; D possibly matches TRBD1 or TRBD2 (5 bases each). Trimming removed 6 bases from V and 2 bases from J, with 11 bases in between. The germline V gene encodes CDR1 WSHSY and CDR2 SAAADI. CDR3 length: 14 amino acids. CDR3 loop: CASRGEGPYNEQFF. The CDR3 DNA reads TGCGCCAGCAGGGGTGAGGGACCCTACAATGAGCAGTTCTTC.

The chain couples TRBV18 to TRBJ1-5; D ambiguous. The CDR3 length is 15 residues. CDR1 KGHSH and CDR2 LQKENI come from the germline V gene. Trimming took off 2 bases at V and 0 bases at J, with 8 bases between the two ends. The CDR3 protein is CASSPGPPSNQPQHF. CDR3 nucleotides: TGTGCCAGCTCACCAGGTCCCCCTAGCAATCAGCCCCAGCATTTT.

This clone showed up just a few times. V usage is TRBV6-6 and J usage is TRBJ2-3; TRBD1 aligns across 9 bases. This CDR3 contains 15 residues. With V trimmed by 6 bases and J by 0 bases, 4 bases remained unmatched. The V gene's germline CDR1 is MNHNY and CDR2 SVGAGI (reference sequence). The CDR3: CASSYGTGSTDTQYF. The CDR3 DNA is TGTGCCAGCAGCTATGGGACAGGGAGCACAGATACGCAGTATTTT.

This clone has ten or more counts. This sequence joins TRBV18 and TRBJ1-5, with a weak D call TRBD1 (5 bases). With 5 bases removed from V and 6 bases from J, the gap between germline ends came to 8 bases. The CDR3 has 12 residues. The germline CDR1 and CDR2 sequences are KGHSH and LQKENI. The CDR3 spells CASSAQGQPQHF. CDR3 DNA: TGTGCCAGCTCAGCCCAGGGTCAGCCCCAGCATTTT.

The J gene is TRBJ2-7, the V gene TRBV5-5, with D unresolved. The V gene's germline CDR1 is SGHKS and CDR2 YYEKEE (reference sequence). Trimming stripped 4 bases from V and 4 bases from J, with 9 bases between. CDR3 length: 12 residues. For the CDR3, the DNA is TGTGCCAGCAGCCCATCTTTATACGAGCAGTACTTC. This encodes CASSPSLYEQYF.

CDR3 in DNA: TGTGCCAGCAGCTCAATGGGGGATCAGCCCCAGCATTTT. Its protein product is CASSSMGDQPQHF. The rearrangement uses TRBV5-5 and TRBJ1-5; a possible D gene is TRBD1 (5 bases). Per the germline V gene, CDR1 is SGHKS and CDR2 is YYEKEE (reference sequence). The CDR3 totals 13 residues. With 3 bases removed from V and 5 bases from J, the gap between germline ends came to 9 bases.

The V gene is TRBV6-1, the J gene TRBJ2-1, with 11 bases matching TRBD1. The CDR3 is made up of 18 amino acids. V was clipped by 3 bases and J by 3 bases; unmatched bases: 10. Germline V CDR1 and CDR2: MNHNS, SASEGT. The CDR3 bases are TGTGCCAGCAGTGATGTTGGGACAGGGGGATTCTACTACAATGAGCAGTTCTTC. Translated: CASSDVGTGGFYYNEQFF.

This clone was recorded once. The J gene is TRBJ2-7, the V gene TRBV7-9; TRBD1 might be the D (6 bases). V was shortened by 3 bases and J by 3 bases, with 12 bases between the two germline ends. Looked up from germline, CDR1 is SEHNR and CDR2 is FQNEAQ (reference sequence). The CDR3 has 14 residues. Here the CDR3 DNA reads TGTGCCAGCAGCTTCTGGGACAATCACTACGAGCAGTACTTC. Protein sequence: CASSFWDNHYEQYF.

V and J are TRBV10-2 and TRBJ1-5; 9 positions match TRBD1. V lost 3 bases to trimming and J lost 5 bases; unmatched junction nucleotides: 8. There are 16 residues in the CDR3. The germline gives CDR1 WSHSY, CDR2 SAAADI. The CDR3 protein is CASSEIQGADHQPQHF. The CDR3 DNA sequence: TGCGCCAGCAGTGAAATACAGGGGGCCGATCATCAGCCCCAGCATTTT.

There are a few counts of this clone. V is TRBV7-2 and J is TRBJ2-7; the D gene is possibly TRBD2 (6 bases). Germline loops: CDR1 SGHTA, CDR2 FQGNSA. The V end lost 5 bases, the J end lost 4 bases, and 15 bases lay between the germline ends. This CDR3 is built from 14 residues. The CDR3 protein is CASSGRRDSYEQYF. Written as DNA, the CDR3 is TGTGCCAGCAGCGGGAGGAGGGATTCGTACGAGCAGTACTTC.

The gene calls are TRBV5-1 and TRBJ1-3; possibly TRBD1 for D (5 bases). There are 16 residues in the CDR3. Trimming left V 4 bases short and J 0 bases short, with 14 bases between. Germline assignment: CDR1 SGHRS and CDR2 YFSETQ. The CDR3 is CASSLDTALSGNTIYF. DNA of the CDR3: TGCGCCAGCAGCCTGGACACTGCCCTCTCTGGAAACACCATATATTTT.